This T cell receptor (beta chain) stems from a study of cytomegalovirus exposure and HLA in healthy donors. Study conclusions and caveats: Productive rates of about 90% or about 30% were seen for most TCR beta V segments in an earlier analysis. In vitro testing confirmed a few CMV-associated chains as specific for CMV antigens. A missense DCLRE1C variant was associated with V- and J-gene trimming of TCR beta chains in a later analysis, and an independent cohort replicated the association.

Vbeta (60) and Jbeta (13) primers were used in the PCR. The method was immunoSEQ multiplex PCR; TCRdb's version includes in-frame clones alone and lacks a portion of them. There are roughly 190,000 clones in the sample; around 81% occur only once, and approximately 1.8% lies in the top ten. A note on this clone: Its antigen remains unidentified.

Nominally healthy donors provided the samples, though records likely missed some immune exposures. The CDR3 has 15 residues. The V and J ends lost 8 bases and 6 bases, in that order; junction bases with no gene match: 15. Germline V gives CDR1 MGHDK, CDR2 SYGVNS. The chain joins TRBV25-1 to TRBJ2-7, with 8 bases fitting TRBD1. This TCR derives from a man aged 18 to 30 in good health and CMV-seronegative. The sequenced material came from PBMCs. CDR3 sequence: CASQNPGQEYGEQYF. The CDR3 DNA follows: TGTGCCAGCCAGAACCCGGGACAGGAGTACGGCGAGCAGTACTTC.